The rows below give T cell receptor beta chains drawn from one sample of a study of T cell responses to AZD1222 COVID-19 vaccine. Repertoires were generated with immunoSEQ multiplex PCR, while TCRdb's copy carries only in-frame clones and drops some. Among 110,000 or so clones listed, approximately 89% were seen once. The source was peripheral blood, collected on day 0 of AZD1222 vaccination. Every receptor here comes from an adult in good health. Each CDR3 is given with its conserved first and last residue. The order of the fields is V gene, clone size, D gene, J gene, CDR3 DNA, CDR3 protein. A D gene is named only where the DNA matches it firmly. Some rows have no size entry. The others give once, few or many, or a class for an expanded clone.

>TRBV12-3/TRBV12-4|-|-|TRBJ2-7
TGTGCCAGCAGTTTAGCGCCTTATCGCGAGCAGTACTTC
CASSLAPYREQYF
>TRBV5-1|-|TRBD2|TRBJ2-3
TGCGCCAGCAGCTTGGGGACTAGAGCTGATACGCAGTATTTT
CASSLGTRADTQYF
>TRBV3-1/TRBV3-2|-|TRBD1|TRBJ1-1
TGTGCCAGCAGCGCTACACAGGGGGTGATGAACACTGAAGCTTTCTTT
CASSATQGVMNTEAFF
>TRBV5-6|-|-|TRBJ2-5
TGTGCCAGCAGCCTCCGGGACTTGGGGCCAGAGACCCAGTACTTC
CASSLRDLGPETQYF
>TRBV19|-|-|TRBJ1-1
TGTGCCAGTAGACTGTCCAACACTGAAGCTTTCTTT
CASRLSNTEAFF
>TRBV4-3|-|-|TRBJ2-7
TGCGCCAGCAGCCAAGATTTTCAGATCCCCTACGAGCAGTACTTC
CASSQDFQIPYEQYF
>TRBV6-6|-|TRBD1|TRBJ1-4
TGTGCCAGCAGCTCGACAGGGGGCGAAAAACTGTTTTTT
CASSSTGGEKLFF
>TRBV15|medium-sized|-|TRBJ2-7
TGTGCCACCAGCAGAGATCTCGGGCACGAGCAGTACTTC
CATSRDLGHEQYF
>TRBV6-1|-|TRBD2|TRBJ2-7
TGTGCCAGCAGTGAGACTAGCGGATATGGTAACTACGAGCAGTACTTC
CASSETSGYGNYEQYF
>TRBV1|-|-|TRBJ2-7
TGCACCCGCAGGGACAGGCGCGACGAGCAGTACTTC
CTRRDRRDEQYF
>TRBV6-5|-|-|TRBJ1-2
TGTGCCAGCAGGCCACAGGGCACGGGCTACACCTTC
CASRPQGTGYTF
>TRBV11-3|-|-|TRBJ1-6
TGTGCCAGCAGCTCAGCGGGGGGTTCACCCCTCCACTTT
CASSSAGGSPLHF
>TRBV4-2|few|-|TRBJ1-1
TGTGCCAGCAGCCCGGACAGTCGGAACACTGAAGCTTTCTTT
CASSPDSRNTEAFF
>TRBV2|-|-|TRBJ1-5
TGTGCCAGCGGCGCGGGCGGGAATAGCAATCAGCCCCAGCATTTT
CASGAGGNSNQPQHF
>TRBV28|-|TRBD1|TRBJ1-6
TGTGCCAGCAGTCCTTGGACAGGGGGCCTGGGAAATTCACCCCTCCACTTT
CASSPWTGGLGNSPLHF
>TRBV6-5|-|TRBD2|TRBJ2-2
TGTGCCAGCAGCCTCCTAGCGGAGAACACCGGGGAGCTGTTTTTT
CASSLLAENTGELFF
>TRBV5-1|-|TRBD1|TRBJ2-1
TGCGCCAGCAGCAGGGGACAGAGCTCCTACAATGAGCAGTTCTTC
CASSRGQSSYNEQFF
>TRBV29-1|-|TRBD1|TRBJ2-3
TGCAGCGTTGAAGTCCCATGGACAGGAGCTCATGATACGCAGTATTTT
CSVEVPWTGAHDTQYF
>TRBV24-1|-|TRBD1|TRBJ2-3
TGTGCCACCAGTGCTTTATTAGGACAGGGGAGAACAGATACGCAGTATTTT
CATSALLGQGRTDTQYF
>TRBV29-1|-|-|TRBJ1-2
TGCAGCGTTGAAGTGACATGGGGCTACACCTTC
CSVEVTWGYTF
>TRBV4-3|-|TRBD2|TRBJ2-3
TGCGCCAGCAGCCAAGAACGGGGTAGCGGGGTGCCAGATACGCAGTATTTT
CASSQERGSGVPDTQYF
>TRBV7-9|-|TRBD1|TRBJ2-2
TGTGCCAGCAGCCGGGGACAGCAGTACACCGGGGAGCTGTTTTTT
CASSRGQQYTGELFF
>TRBV5-1|-|TRBD1|TRBJ1-6
TGCGCCAGCAGCTCTACCCCGGGACAGGGCAATTCACCCCTCCACTTT
CASSSTPGQGNSPLHF
>TRBV7-2|-|-|TRBJ1-6
TGTGCCAGCAGCTTAGATCGAGCAGTCCCTCATTCACCCCTCCACTTT
CASSLDRAVPHSPLHF
>TRBV28|-|TRBD1|TRBJ2-2
TGTGCCAGCATCCTGGACAGGGGGATCACCGGGGAGCTGTTTTTT
CASILDRGITGELFF
>TRBV6-2/TRBV6-3|-|-|TRBJ2-1
TGTGCCAGCAGTTACGGGCAGGGTAGGAATGAGCAGTTCTTC
CASSYGQGRNEQFF
>TRBV5-4|-|TRBD2|TRBJ2-4
TGTGCCAGCAGCTTGGCTTCGGGAGCGGGGTTCGGCATTAACGGAAACATTCAGTACTTC
CASSLASGAGFGINGNIQYF